This T cell receptor beta chain was recorded in a study of post-analysis software for immune sequencing data. Study conclusions and caveats: Patients showed TRBV5-6, TRBV5-1 and TRBV20-1 among roughly 5 TRBV segments more frequent than in controls. Significantly decreased normalized Chao1 diversity was recorded for multiple sclerosis patients relative to controls. F measure showed strong co-clustering of same-batch samples.

V lost 4 bases and J lost 4; bases outside the gene matches: 6. Germline V lookup: CDR1 SGHVS, CDR2 FQNEAQ. This CDR3 region has 15 residues. The TCR beta cDNA libraries carried unique molecular identifiers. There were 1 to 10 million T cells, and 510,000 or so cDNA molecules came from them. TCRdb processed the PCR reads anew with MiXCR; each CDR3 protein has one entry. The sample shows 500,000 to 600,000 distinct CDR3 sequences, about 40% of them seen only once. Remarks on this clonotype: Its antigen is currently unknown.

Sequencing used blood. This chain uses TRBV7-8 with TRBJ2-3, with 9 positions matching TRBD2. The sequence was collected from a girl aged 10 to 17 with multiple sclerosis. The CDR3 nucleotides read TGTGCCAGCAGCTCACTTAGCGGGAGCGCAGATACGCAGTATTTT. Translation: CASSSLSGSADTQYF.